The 8 T cell receptor beta chains presented below share a single source sample, sequenced in a study of blood T cell repertoires in COVID-19. Produced via immunoSEQ multiplex PCR; TCRdb's table is partial and in-frame only. The profile covers some 100,000 clones, with 85% to 95% appearing a single time and 5.7% taken by the ten largest. Sequencing was done on a sample of peripheral blood. The receptors stem from a man aged 45-65 years with active COVID-19.

The V and J genes are TRBV3-1 (or the pseudogene TRBV3-2) and TRBJ2-1, with TRBD1 matching 8 bases. This CDR3 contains 16 residues. The junction had 4 bases not matched to a gene; V was cut back by 0 bases and J by 3 bases. The germline CDR1 and CDR2 sequences are LGHDT and YNNKEL (reference sequence). CDR3 loop: CASSQDGQGIYNEQFF. DNA for the CDR3: TGTGCCAGCAGCCAAGATGGACAGGGCATCTACAATGAGCAGTTCTTC.

The rearrangement uses TRBV7-2 and TRBJ1-6; no reliable D call. The V end was cut by 0 bases, the J end by 0 bases, with 6 bases between. From germline, CDR1 is SGHTA and CDR2 FQGNSA. The length of the CDR3 is 16 residues. CDR3 coding DNA: TGTGCCAGCAGCTTAGCGAGTAGCTCCTATAATTCACCCCTCCACTTT. Its translation: CASSLASSSYNSPLHF.

This clone was seen only once. The chain carries TRBV5-1 and TRBJ1-6, with D possibly matching TRBD1 (5 bases). There are 14 residues in the CDR3. Trimming removed 0 bases from V and 9 bases from J, with 10 bases in between. Germline V lookup: CDR1 SGHRS, CDR2 YFSETQ. CDR3 sequence (DNA): TGCGCCAGCAGCTTGGAAACAGGTGGTTCACCCCTCCACTTT. It yields the protein CASSLETGGSPLHF. The whole variable domain, filled in from reference TRBV5-1 and TRBJ1-6, reads KAGVTQTPRYLIKTRGQQVTLSCSPISGHRSVSWYQQTPGQGLQFLFEYFSETQRNKGNFPGRFSGRQFSNSRSEMNVSTLELGDSALYLCASSLETGGSPLHFGNGTRLTVT.

The rearrangement joins TRBV11-1 to TRBJ2-2, with 8 bases identical to TRBD2. The V segment lost 1 base and the J segment 7 bases; nucleotides outside the gene matches: 5. This CDR3 is 15 amino acids long. Germline values: CDR1 SGHAT, CDR2 FQDESV (reference sequence). The CDR3 region has the DNA TGTGCCAGCAGCTTAGGAGGTCTAGCGGGCGGGGAGCTGTTTTTT. Amino acid sequence: CASSLGGLAGGELFF.

CDR3 sequence: CAWRTRLAGGGTGELFF. DNA for the CDR3: TGTGCCTGGAGGACAAGACTAGCGGGAGGAGGGACCGGGGAGCTGTTTTTT. The rearrangement uses TRBV30 and TRBJ2-2, with 13 bases matching TRBD2. This CDR3 has 17 amino acids. Germline V gene lookup returns CDR1 GTSNPN and CDR2 SVGIG (reference sequence). V shed 3 bases, J shed 5 bases, and the junction held 9 bases outside the gene matches.

This chain links TRBV7-9 with TRBJ1-1; no reliable D call. Looked up from germline, CDR1 is SEHNR and CDR2 is FQNEAQ (reference sequence). The CDR3 sequence is 13 residues long. V lost 2 bases to trimming and J lost 11 bases, with 15 bases between them. The CDR3 is CASSLLGGVGAFF. The DNA for the CDR3 is TGTGCCAGCAGCTTACTCGGAGGAGTTGGGGCTTTCTTT. The entire variable domain, with the rest obtained from reference TRBV7-9 and TRBJ1-1, is as follows: DTGVSQNPRHKITKRGQNVTFRCDPISEHNRLYWYRQTLGQGPEFLTYFQNEAQLEKSRLLSDRFSAERPKGSFSTLEIQRTEQGDSAMYLCASSLLGGVGAFFGQGTRLTVV.

The genes are TRBV27 and TRBJ2-3, with 7 bases lining up with TRBD1. CDR1 MNHEY and CDR2 SMNVEV come from the germline V gene (reference sequence). The length of the CDR3 is 14 residues. J gave up 3 bases and V 5 bases, and 5 bases lay outside the gene matches. CDR3 nucleotides: TGTGCCAGCAGTCACAGGGGACCGACAGATACGCAGTATTTT. Translation: CASSHRGPTDTQYF.

This chain uses TRBV21-1 with TRBJ1-5; the table's D call, TRBD1, has no DNA check behind it. TRBV21-1 has pseudogene status. The CDR3 totals 19 residues. CDR3 in DNA: TGTGCCAGCAGCAAAAAAAGGGGGCGGGAAGGGTTGAGCAATCAGCCCCAGCATTTT. Translation: CASSKKRGREGLSNQPQHF.